This T cell receptor beta chain stems from a study of T-cell reconstitution after alpha-beta-depleted transplantation in children. This clonotype was recorded at least ten times. The V segment lost 5 bases and the J segment 4 bases; nucleotides outside the gene matches: 4. The CDR3 runs to 14 residues. Germline V lookup: CDR1 MNHEY, CDR2 SVGEGT. The TCRbeta library incorporated unique molecular identifiers. TCRdb itself ran the PCR reads through MiXCR, one entry per CDR3 protein. The sample consists of roughly 300,000 distinct CDR3 sequences, more than 9% of them appearing once. The chain combines TRBV6-2 or TRBV6-3 with TRBJ2-3, with 9 bases lining up with TRBD1. This clonotype was sampled from a male patient between 2 and 15 years old who had a stem cell transplant for chronic granulomatous disease, so the T cells may come from the graft donor. The sample consisted of peripheral blood, taken 180 days after TCRalphabeta/CD19-depleted stem cell transplant. CDR3 region: CASSRDRDPDTQYF. CDR3 DNA sequence: TGTGCCAGCAGTAGGGACAGGGACCCAGATACGCAGTATTTT.